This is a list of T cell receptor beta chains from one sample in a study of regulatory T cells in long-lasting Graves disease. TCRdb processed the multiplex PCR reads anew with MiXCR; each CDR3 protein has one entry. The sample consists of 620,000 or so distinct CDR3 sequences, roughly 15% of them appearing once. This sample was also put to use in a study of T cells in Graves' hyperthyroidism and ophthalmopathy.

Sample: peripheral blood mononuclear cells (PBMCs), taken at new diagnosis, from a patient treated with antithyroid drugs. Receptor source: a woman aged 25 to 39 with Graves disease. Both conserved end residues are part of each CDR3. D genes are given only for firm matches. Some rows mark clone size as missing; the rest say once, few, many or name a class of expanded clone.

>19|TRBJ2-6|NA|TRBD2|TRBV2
TGTGCCAGCAGTGAAATGGGAGGGGCCACCCTCTCTGGGGCCAACGTCCTGACTTTC
CASSEMGGATLSGANVLTF
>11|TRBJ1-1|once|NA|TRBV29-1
TGCAGCGTTCGAGGGTGGACTGAAGCTTTCTTT
CSVRGWTEAFF
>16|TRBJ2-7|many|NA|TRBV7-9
TGTGCCAGCAGCAATCAAGCGCGCGGTAGTAAGGTCGAGCAGTACTTC
CASSNQARGSKVEQYF
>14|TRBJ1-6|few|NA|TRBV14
TGTGCCAGCAGCCAAGATTTAGCGAATTCACCCCTCCACTTT
CASSQDLANSPLHF
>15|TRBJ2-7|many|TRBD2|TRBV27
TGTGCCAGCAACCAACTACTAGCGGGAGCAAAAGAGCAGTACTTC
CASNQLLAGAKEQYF
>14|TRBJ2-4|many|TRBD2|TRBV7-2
TGTGCCTGCGCGAGCGGGATAGCCAAAAACATTCAGTACTTC
CACASGIAKNIQYF
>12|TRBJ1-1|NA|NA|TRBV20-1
TGCAGACCCGGACGATTGAACACTGAAGCTTTCTTT
CRPGRLNTEAFF
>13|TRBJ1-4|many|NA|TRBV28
TGTGCCAGCAGTATTAACAGAAAGGAAAAACTGTTTTTT
CASSINRKEKLFF
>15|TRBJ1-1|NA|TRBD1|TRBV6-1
TGTGCCAGCAGCCGGGGACAGGGAAGGGGCACTGAAGCTTTCTTT
CASSRGQGRGTEAFF
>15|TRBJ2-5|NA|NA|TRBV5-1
TGTGCCAGCAGCGTGACAGGTGCCGGCCAAGAGACCCAGTACTTC
CASSVTGAGQETQYF
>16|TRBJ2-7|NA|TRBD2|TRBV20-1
TGCAGTGCTCAAAGGACTAGCGGAAGGACCTACTACGAGCAGTACTTC
CSAQRTSGRTYYEQYF
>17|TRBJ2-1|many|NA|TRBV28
TGTGCCAGCAGTTCCCACGTTAGACAGCGCACCTACAATGAGCAGTTCTTC
CASSSHVRQRTYNEQFF
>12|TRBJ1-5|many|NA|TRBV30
TGTGCCTGGAGTGTGGCGAATCAGCCCCAGCATTTT
CAWSVANQPQHF
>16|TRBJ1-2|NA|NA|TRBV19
TGTGCCAGCGCCAGGAGGGCGACATTTGAAAACTATGGCTACGCCTTC
CASARRATFENYGYAF
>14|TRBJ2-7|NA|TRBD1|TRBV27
TGTGCCAGCGCCACAGGGGTTCGGACCTACGAGCAGTACTTC
CASATGVRTYEQYF
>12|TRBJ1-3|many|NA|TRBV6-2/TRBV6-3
TGTGCCAGCTGCATCTCTGGAAACACCATATATTTT
CASCISGNTIYF
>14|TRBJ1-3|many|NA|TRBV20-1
TGCAGTGCTAGACGGCAGGGGTTGGGAAACACCATATATTTT
CSARRQGLGNTIYF
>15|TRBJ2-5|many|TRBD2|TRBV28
TGTGCCAGCAGTTTAGACAGCGGGAGATGGGAGACCCAGTACTTC
CASSLDSGRWETQYF
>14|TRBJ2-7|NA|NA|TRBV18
TGTGCCAGCTCACCGGTCAGGGTGGGTGACGAGCAGTACTTC
CASSPVRVGDEQYF